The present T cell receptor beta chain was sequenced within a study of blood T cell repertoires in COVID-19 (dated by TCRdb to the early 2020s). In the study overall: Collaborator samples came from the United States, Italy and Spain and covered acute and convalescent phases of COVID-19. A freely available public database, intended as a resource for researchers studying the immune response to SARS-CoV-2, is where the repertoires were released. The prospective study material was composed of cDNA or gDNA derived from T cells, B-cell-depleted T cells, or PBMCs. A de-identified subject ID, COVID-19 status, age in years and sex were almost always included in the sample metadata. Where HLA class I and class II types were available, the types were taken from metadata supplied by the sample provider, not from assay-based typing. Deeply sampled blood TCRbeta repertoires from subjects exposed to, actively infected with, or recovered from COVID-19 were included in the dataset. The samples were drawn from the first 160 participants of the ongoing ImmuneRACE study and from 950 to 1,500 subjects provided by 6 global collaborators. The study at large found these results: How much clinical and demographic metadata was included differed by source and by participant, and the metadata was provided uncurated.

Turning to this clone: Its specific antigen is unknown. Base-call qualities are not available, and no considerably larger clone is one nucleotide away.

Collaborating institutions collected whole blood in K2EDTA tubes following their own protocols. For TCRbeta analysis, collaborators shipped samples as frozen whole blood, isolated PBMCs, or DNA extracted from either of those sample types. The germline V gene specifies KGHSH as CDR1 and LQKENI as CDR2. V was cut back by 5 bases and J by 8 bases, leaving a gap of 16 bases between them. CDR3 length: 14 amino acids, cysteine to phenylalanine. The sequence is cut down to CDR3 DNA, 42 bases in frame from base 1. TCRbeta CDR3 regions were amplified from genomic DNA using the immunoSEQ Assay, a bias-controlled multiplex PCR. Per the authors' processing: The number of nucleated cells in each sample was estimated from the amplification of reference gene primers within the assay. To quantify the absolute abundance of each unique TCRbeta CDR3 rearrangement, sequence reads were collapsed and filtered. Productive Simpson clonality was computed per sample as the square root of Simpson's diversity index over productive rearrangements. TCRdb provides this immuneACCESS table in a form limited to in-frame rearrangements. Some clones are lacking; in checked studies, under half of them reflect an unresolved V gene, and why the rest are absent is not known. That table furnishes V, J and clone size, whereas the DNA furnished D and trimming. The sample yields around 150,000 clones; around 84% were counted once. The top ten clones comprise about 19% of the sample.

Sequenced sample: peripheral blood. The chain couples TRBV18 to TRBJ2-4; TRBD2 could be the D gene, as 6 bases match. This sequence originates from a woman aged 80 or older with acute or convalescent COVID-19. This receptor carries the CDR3 CASSSGTQEYIQYF. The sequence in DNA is TGTGCCAGCTCATCCGGGACTCAAGAATACATTCAGTACTTC.